This T cell receptor (beta chain) was retrieved from a study of cytomegalovirus exposure and HLA in healthy donors. Study-wide findings and caveats: With high specificity and sensitivity, the classifier reportedly diagnosed cytomegalovirus status.

CDR1 is SGHRS and CDR2 is YFSETQ in the germline V gene. The length of the CDR3 is 13 residues. V was shortened by 4 bases and J by 1 base, with 8 bases between the two germline ends. This clone was detected ten times or more. Its antigen is not identified. The PCR used 60 Vbeta and 13 Jbeta primers. Measured with immunoSEQ multiplex PCR; TCRdb has only the in-frame clones, and not every one. This table has about 220,000 clones, 60% to 80% appearing once. The sequence was obtained from a male donor in good health and CMV-seronegative. The chain has TRBV5-1 and TRBJ1-1; D might be TRBD1 (5 bases). The sample comprised PBMCs. The CDR3 DNA reads TGCGCCAGCAGCCCAACAGGGAACACTGAAGCTTTCTTT. It encodes CASSPTGNTEAFF.